This T cell receptor (beta chain) is drawn from a study of T cell responses to AZD1222 COVID-19 vaccine. Clones were sequenced by immunoSEQ multiplex PCR, and TCRdb holds only the in-frame ones, with some missing. The repertoire holds around 190,000 clones, with 94% as singletons. Only one count was recorded for this clone. This clonotype originated in an adult who received the AZD1222 COVID-19 vaccine. The sequenced sample was peripheral blood, obtained 28 days after the second AZD1222 dose.

The CDR3 region is CASSSVPRNTEAFF. The CDR3 nucleotides read TGTGCCAGCAGCTCGGTCCCCAGAAACACTGAAGCTTTCTTT. The chain couples TRBV5-6 to TRBJ1-1; D remains unclear. CDR3 length: 14 residues. The germline V and J ends were trimmed by 3 bases and 2 bases, with 11 bases remaining between them. The germline CDR1 and CDR2 sequences are SGHDT and YYEEEE.